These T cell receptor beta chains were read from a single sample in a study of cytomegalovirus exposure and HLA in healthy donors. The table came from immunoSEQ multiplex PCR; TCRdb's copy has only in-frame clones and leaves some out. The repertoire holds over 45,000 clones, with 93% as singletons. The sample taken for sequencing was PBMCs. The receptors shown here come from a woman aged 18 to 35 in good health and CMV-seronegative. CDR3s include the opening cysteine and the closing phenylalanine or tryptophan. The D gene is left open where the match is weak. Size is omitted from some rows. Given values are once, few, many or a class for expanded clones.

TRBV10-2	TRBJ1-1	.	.	CASNSFSSGSTEAFF	TGCGCCAGCAATTCTTTCTCTTCCGGGAGTACTGAAGCTTTCTTT
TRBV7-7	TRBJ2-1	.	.	CASSPDASEQFF	TGTGCCAGCAGCCCCGATGCCAGTGAGCAGTTCTTC
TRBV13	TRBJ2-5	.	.	CASSETGGKTQYF	TGTGCCAGCAGCGAGACCGGGGGAAAGACCCAGTACTTC
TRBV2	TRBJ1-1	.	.	CASSFDSPANTEAFF	TGTGCCAGCAGTTTTGACAGCCCAGCGAACACTGAAGCTTTCTTT
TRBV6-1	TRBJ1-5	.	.	CASSEGVGGANQPQHF	TGTGCCAGCAGTGAAGGGGTGGGGGGGGCTAATCAGCCCCAGCATTTT
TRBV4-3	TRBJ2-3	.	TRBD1	CASSQEGQGATDTQYF	TGCGCCAGCAGCCAAGAAGGACAGGGAGCCACAGATACGCAGTATTTT
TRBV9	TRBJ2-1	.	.	CASSVGQYNEQFF	TGTGCCAGCAGCGTGGGGCAGTACAATGAGCAGTTCTTC
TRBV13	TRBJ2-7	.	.	CASSLPGYEQYF	TGTGCCAGCAGCTTGCCCGGCTACGAGCAGTACTTC
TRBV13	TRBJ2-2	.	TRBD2	CASSSLTSGGPGELFF	TGTGCCAGCAGCTCCTTGACTAGCGGGGGGCCCGGGGAGCTGTTTTTT
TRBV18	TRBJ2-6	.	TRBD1	CASSPSGAGGYGANVLTF	TGTGCCAGCTCACCATCAGGGGCAGGGGGCTATGGGGCCAACGTCCTGACTTTC
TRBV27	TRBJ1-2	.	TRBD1	CASSTGGRGYTF	TGTGCCAGCAGTACAGGGGGCCGAGGCTACACCTTC
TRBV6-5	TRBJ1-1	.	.	CASSYSRPPTEAFF	TGTGCCAGCAGTTACTCGAGGCCCCCCACTGAAGCTTTCTTT
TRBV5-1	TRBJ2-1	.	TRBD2	CASSLAGAYRTQLAGNEQFF	TGCGCCAGCAGCTTGGCAGGGGCCTACCGAACCCAACTAGCGGGTAATGAGCAGTTCTTC
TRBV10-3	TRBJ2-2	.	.	CAISGGGNTGELFF	TGTGCCATCAGTGGGGGCGGGAACACCGGGGAGCTGTTTTTT
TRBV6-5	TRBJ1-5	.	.	CASSYSGADQPQHF	TGTGCCAGCAGTTACTCGGGGGCTGATCAGCCCCAGCATTTT
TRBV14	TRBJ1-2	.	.	CASSRSFYGYTF	TGTGCCAGCAGCCGTTCCTTTTATGGCTACACCTTC
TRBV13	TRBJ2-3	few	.	CASSLVRGEARTDTQYF	TGTGCCAGCAGCTTAGTTCGTGGGGAGGCCCGCACAGATACGCAGTATTTT
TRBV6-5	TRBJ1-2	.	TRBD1	CASSSLRQGGGYTF	TGTGCCAGCAGTTCGTTGAGACAGGGAGGCGGCTACACCTTC